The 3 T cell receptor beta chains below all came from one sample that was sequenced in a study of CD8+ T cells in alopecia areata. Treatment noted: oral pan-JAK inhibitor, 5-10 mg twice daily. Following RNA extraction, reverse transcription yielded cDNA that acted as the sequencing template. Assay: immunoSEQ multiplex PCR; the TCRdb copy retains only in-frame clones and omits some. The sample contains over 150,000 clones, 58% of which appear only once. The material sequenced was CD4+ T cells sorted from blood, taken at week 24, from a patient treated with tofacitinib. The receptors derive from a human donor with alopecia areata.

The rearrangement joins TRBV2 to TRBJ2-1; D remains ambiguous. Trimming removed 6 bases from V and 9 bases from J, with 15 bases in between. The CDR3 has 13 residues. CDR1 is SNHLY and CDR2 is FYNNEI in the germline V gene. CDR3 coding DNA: TGTGCCAGCAGCGACATTCTATGGGCTGAGCAGTTCTTC. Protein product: CASSDILWAEQFF. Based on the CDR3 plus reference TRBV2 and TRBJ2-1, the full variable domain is EPEVTQTPSHQVTQMGQEVILRCVPISNHLYFYWYRQILGQKVEFLVSFYNNEISEKSEIFDDQFSVERPDGSNFTLKIRSTKLEDSAMYFCASSDILWAEQFFGPGTRLTVL.

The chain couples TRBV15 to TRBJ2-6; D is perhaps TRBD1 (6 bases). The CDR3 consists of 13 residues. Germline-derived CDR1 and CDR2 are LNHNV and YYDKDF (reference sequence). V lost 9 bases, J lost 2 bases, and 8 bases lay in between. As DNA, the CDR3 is TGTGCCACTAGGGGGACTGGGGCCAACGTCCTGACTTTC. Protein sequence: CATRGTGANVLTF.

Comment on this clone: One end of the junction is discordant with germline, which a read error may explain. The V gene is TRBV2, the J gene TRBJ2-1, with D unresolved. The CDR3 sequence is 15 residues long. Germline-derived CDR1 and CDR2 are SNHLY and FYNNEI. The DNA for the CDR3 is TGTGCCAGCAGCGAAGGAGACGCCGCCTACAATGAGCAGTTCTTC. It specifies CASSEGDAAYNEQFF.